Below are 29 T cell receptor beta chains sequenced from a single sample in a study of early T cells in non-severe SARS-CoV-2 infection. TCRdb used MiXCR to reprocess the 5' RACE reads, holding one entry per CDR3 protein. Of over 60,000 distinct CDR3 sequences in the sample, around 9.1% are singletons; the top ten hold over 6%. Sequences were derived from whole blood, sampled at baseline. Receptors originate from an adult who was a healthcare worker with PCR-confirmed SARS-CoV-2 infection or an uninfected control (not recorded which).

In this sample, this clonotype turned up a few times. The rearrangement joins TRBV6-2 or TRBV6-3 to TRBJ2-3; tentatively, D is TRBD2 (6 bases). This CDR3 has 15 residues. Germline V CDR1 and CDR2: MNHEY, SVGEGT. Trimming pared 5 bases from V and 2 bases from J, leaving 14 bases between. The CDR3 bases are TGTGCCAGCAGTGACCATGGGGGGAACACAGATACGCAGTATTTT. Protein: CASSDHGGNTDTQYF.

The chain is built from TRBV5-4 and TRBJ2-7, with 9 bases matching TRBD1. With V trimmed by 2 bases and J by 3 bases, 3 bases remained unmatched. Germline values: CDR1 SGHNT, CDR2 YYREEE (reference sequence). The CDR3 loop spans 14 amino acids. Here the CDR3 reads CASSFLGQGYEQYF. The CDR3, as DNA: TGTGCCAGCAGCTTCTTGGGACAGGGCTACGAGCAGTACTTC. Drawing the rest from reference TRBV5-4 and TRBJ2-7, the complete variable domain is ETGVTQSPTHLIKTRGQQVTLRCSSQSGHNTVSWYQQALGQGPQFIFQYYREEENGRGNFPPRFSGLQFPNYSSELNVNALELDDSALYLCASSFLGQGYEQYFGPGTRLTVT.

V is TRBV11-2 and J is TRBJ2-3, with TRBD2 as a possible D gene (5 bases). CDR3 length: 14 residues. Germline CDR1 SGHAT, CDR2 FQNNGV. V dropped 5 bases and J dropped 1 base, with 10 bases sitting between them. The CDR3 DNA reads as TGTGCCAGCAGCGGCGGAGGCCGCACAGATACGCAGTATTTT. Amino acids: CASSGGGRTDTQYF.

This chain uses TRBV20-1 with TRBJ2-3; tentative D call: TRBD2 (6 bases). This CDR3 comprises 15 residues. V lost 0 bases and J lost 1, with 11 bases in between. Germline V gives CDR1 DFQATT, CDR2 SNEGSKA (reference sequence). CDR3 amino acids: CSARDLVAGTDTQYF. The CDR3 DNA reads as TGCAGTGCTAGAGATCTTGTAGCGGGCACAGATACGCAGTATTTT.

The CDR3 here is CAITPGRGGNTEAFF. The CDR3 nucleotides read TGTGCCATAACCCCAGGGAGGGGCGGGAACACTGAAGCTTTCTTT. The chain recombines TRBV10-3 with TRBJ1-1; D might be TRBD1 (5 bases). The germline gives CDR1 ENHRY, CDR2 SYGVKD. The CDR3 totals 15 residues. V shed 9 bases and J shed 1 base, with 18 bases lying between them.

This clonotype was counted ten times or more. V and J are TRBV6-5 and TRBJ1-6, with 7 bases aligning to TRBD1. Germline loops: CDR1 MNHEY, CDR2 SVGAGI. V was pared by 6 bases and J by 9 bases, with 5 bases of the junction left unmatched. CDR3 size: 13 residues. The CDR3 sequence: CASSRQGSSPLHF. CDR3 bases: TGTGCCAGCAGCCGACAGGGTAGTTCACCCCTCCACTTT.

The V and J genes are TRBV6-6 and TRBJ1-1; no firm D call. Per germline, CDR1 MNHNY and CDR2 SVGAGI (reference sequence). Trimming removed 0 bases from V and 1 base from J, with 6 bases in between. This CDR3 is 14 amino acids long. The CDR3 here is CASSYSQENTEAFF. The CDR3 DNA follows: TGTGCCAGCAGTTACTCGCAAGAGAACACTGAAGCTTTCTTT.

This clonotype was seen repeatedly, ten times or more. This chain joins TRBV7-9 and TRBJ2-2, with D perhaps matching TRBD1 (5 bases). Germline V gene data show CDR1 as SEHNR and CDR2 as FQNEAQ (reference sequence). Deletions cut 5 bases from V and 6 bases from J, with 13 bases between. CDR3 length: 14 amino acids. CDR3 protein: CASSPPQDSGELFF. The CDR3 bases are TGTGCCAGCAGCCCGCCACAGGATTCCGGGGAGCTGTTTTTT.

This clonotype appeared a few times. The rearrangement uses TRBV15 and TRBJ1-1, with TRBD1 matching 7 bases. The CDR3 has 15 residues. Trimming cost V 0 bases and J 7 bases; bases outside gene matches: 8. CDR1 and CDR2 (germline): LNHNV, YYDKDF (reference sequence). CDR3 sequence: CATSRDKWDSREAFF. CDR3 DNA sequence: TGTGCCACCAGCAGAGATAAATGGGACAGCCGTGAAGCTTTCTTT.

The CDR3 spells CASSQDRGSSSYNSPLHF. The DNA of the CDR3 is TGCGCCAGCAGCCAAGATCGGGGGTCCAGCTCCTATAATTCACCCCTCCACTTT. The V call is TRBV4-1, the J call TRBJ1-6, with a tentative D call TRBD1 (5 bases). This CDR3 comprises 18 residues. CDR1 and CDR2 from the germline V gene are MGHRA and YSYEKL. With 0 bases removed from V and 0 bases from J, the gap between germline ends came to 12 bases.

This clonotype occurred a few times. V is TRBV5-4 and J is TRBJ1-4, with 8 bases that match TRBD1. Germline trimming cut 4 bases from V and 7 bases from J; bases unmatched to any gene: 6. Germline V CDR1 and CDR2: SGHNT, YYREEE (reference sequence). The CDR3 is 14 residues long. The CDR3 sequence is CASSGQGIGEKLFF. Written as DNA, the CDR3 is TGTGCCAGCAGCGGACAGGGTATTGGTGAAAAACTGTTTTTT.

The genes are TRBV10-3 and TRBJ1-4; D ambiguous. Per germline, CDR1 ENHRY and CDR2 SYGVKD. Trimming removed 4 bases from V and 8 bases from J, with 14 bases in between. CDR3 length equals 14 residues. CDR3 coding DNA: TGTGCCATCAGTGCCGATGATATAGGGGAAAAACTGTTTTTT. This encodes CAISADDIGEKLFF.

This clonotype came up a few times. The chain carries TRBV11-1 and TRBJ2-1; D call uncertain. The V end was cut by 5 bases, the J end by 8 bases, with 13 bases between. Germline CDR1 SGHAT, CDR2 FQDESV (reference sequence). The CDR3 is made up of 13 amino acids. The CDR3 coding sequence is TGTGCCAGCAGCCGACCCGGTTCAGATGAGCAGTTCTTC. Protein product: CASSRPGSDEQFF. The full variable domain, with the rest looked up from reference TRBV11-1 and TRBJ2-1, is EAEVAQSPRYKITEKSQAVAFWCDPISGHATLYWYRQILGQGPELLVQFQDESVVDDSQLPKDRFSAERLKGVDSTLKIQPAELGDSAMYLCASSRPGSDEQFFGPGTRLTVL.

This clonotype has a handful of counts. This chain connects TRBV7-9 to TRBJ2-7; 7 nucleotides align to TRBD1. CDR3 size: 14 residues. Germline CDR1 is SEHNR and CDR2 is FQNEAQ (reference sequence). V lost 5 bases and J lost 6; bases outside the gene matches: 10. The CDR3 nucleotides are TGTGCCAGCAGCCCCATCGACAGGGTAGGCGAGCAGTACTTC. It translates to CASSPIDRVGEQYF.

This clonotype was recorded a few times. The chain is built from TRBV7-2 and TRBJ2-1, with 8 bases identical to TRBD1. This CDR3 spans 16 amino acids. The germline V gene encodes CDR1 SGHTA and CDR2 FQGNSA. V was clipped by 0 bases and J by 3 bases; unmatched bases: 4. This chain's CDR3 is CASSLASGTGYNEQFF. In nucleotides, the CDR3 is TGTGCCAGCAGCTTAGCCTCCGGGACAGGCTACAATGAGCAGTTCTTC.

CDR3 in amino acids: CASSLSAEMNTEAFF. CDR3 sequence (DNA): TGTGCCAGCTCACTGTCCGCAGAGATGAACACTGAAGCTTTCTTT. This chain joins TRBV18 and TRBJ1-1; no clear D gene. V gave up 4 bases and J gave up 0 bases, with 12 bases separating them. CDR1 and CDR2 from the germline V gene are KGHSH and LQKENI. The CDR3 spans 15 residues.

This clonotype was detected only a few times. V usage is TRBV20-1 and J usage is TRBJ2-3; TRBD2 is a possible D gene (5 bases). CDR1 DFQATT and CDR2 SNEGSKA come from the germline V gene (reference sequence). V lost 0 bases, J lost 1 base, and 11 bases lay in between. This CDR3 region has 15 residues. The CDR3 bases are TGCAGTGCTAGAGATACGAGGCGGGGCACAGATACGCAGTATTTT. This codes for CSARDTRRGTDTQYF.

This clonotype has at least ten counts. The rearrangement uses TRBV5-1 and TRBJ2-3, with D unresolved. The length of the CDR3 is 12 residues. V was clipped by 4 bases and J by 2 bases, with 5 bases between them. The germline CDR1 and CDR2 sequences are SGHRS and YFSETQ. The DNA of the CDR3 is TGCGCCAGCAGCCGCTTCACAGATACGCAGTATTTT. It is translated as CASSRFTDTQYF.

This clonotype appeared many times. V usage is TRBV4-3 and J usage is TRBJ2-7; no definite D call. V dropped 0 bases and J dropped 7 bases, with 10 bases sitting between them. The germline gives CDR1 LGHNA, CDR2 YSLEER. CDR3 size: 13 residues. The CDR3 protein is CASSQDRVREQYF. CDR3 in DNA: TGCGCCAGCAGCCAAGACCGGGTACGGGAGCAGTACTTC.

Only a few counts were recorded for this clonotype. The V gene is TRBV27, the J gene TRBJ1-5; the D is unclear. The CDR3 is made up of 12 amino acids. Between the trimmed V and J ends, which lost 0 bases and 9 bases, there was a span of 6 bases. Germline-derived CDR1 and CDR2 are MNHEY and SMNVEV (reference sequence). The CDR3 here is CASSLSNGPQHF. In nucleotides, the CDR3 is TGTGCCAGCAGTTTATCAAACGGGCCCCAGCATTTT.

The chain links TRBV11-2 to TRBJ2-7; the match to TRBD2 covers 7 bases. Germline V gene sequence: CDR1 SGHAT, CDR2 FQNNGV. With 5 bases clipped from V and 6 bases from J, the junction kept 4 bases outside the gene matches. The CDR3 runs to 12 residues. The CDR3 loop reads CASSRAGFEQYF. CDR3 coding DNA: TGTGCCAGCAGCCGAGCGGGGTTCGAGCAGTACTTC. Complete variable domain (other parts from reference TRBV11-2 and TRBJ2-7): EAGVAQSPRYKIIEKRQSVAFWCNPISGHATLYWYQQILGQGPKLLIQFQNNGVVDDSQLPKDRFSAERLKGVDSTLKIQPAKLEDSAVYLCASSRAGFEQYFGPGTRLTVT.

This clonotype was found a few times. The DNA for the CDR3 is TGCAGCGTCGGTCCTTGGGGTAATCAGCCCCAGCATTTT. Protein sequence: CSVGPWGNQPQHF. The V and J genes are TRBV29-1 and TRBJ1-5, with D unclear. The germline CDR1 and CDR2 sequences are SQVTM and ANQGSEA. There are 13 residues in the CDR3. Trimming took off 6 bases at V and 4 bases at J, with 13 bases between the two ends.

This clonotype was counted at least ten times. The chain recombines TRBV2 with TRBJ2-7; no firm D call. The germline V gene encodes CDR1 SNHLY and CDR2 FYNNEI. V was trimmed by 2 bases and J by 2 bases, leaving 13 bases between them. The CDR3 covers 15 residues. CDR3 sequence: CASSEQSITTYEQYF. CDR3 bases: TGTGCCAGCAGTGAACAATCAATAACCACCTACGAGCAGTACTTC.

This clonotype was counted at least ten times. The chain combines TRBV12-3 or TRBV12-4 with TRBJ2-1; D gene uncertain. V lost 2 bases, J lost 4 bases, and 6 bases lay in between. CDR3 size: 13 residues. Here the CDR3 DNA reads TGTGCCAGCAGTTTACGGCAGTACAATGAGCAGTTCTTC. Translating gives CASSLRQYNEQFF.

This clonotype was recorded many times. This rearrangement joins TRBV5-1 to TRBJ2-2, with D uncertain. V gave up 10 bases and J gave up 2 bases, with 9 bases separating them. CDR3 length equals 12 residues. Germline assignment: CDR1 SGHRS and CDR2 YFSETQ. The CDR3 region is CAWPTNTGELFF. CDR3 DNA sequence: TGCGCCTGGCCGACCAACACCGGGGAGCTGTTTTTT.

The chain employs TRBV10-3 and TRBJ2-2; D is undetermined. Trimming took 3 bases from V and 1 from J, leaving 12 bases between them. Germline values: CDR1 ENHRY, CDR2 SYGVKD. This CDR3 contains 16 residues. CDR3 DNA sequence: TGTGCCATCAGTGACGATACGCTGGGGAACACCGGGGAGCTGTTTTTT. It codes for CAISDDTLGNTGELFF.

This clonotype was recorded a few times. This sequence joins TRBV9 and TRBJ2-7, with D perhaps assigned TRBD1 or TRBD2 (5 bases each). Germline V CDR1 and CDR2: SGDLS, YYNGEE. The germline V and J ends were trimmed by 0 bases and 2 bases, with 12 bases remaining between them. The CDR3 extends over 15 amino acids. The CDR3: CASSVDGTVPYEQYF. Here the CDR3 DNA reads TGTGCCAGCAGCGTAGATGGGACGGTACCCTACGAGCAGTACTTC.

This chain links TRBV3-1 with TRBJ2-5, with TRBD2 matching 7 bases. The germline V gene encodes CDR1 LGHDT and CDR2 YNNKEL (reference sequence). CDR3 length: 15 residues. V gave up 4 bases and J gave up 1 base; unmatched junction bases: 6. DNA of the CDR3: TGTGCCAGCAGCCGTGCCCGGGGGGTCCAAGAGACCCAGTACTTC. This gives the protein CASSRARGVQETQYF.

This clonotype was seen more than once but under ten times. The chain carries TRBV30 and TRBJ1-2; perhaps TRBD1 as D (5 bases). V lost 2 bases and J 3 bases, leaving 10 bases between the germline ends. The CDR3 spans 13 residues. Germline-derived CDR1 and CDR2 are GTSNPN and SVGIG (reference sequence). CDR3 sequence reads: CAWSWSRDYGYTF. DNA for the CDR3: TGTGCCTGGAGTTGGTCCAGGGACTATGGCTACACCTTC.